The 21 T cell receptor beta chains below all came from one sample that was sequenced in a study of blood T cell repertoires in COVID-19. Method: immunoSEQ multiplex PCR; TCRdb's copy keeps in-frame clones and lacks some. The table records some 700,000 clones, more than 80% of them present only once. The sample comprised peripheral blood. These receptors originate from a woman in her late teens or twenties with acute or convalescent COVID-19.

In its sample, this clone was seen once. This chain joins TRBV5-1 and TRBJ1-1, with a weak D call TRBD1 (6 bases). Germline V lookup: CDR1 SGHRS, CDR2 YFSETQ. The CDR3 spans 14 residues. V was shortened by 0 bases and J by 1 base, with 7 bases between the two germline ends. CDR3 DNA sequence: TGCGCCAGCAGCTTGGGACAGGAGAACACTGAAGCTTTCTTT. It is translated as CASSLGQENTEAFF.

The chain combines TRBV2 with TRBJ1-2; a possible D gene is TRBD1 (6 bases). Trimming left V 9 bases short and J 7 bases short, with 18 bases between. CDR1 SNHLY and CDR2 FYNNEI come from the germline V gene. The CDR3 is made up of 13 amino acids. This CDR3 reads CARKGQGFAGYTF. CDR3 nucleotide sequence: TGTGCCAGGAAGGGACAAGGGTTCGCTGGCTACACCTTC.

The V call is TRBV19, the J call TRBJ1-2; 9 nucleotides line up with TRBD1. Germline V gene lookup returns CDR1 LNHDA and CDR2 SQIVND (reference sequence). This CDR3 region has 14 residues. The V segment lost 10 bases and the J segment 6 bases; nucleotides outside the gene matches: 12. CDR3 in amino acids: CATVPGQGSNGYTF. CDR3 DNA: TGTGCCACTGTCCCGGGACAGGGCTCCAATGGCTACACCTTC.

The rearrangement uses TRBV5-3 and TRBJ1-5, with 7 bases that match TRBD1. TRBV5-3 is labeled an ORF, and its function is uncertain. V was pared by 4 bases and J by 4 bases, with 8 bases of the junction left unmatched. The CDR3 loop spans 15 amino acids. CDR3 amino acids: CARSRAGQSNQPQHF. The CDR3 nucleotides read TGTGCCAGAAGCCGGGCGGGACAGTCGAATCAGCCCCAGCATTTT.

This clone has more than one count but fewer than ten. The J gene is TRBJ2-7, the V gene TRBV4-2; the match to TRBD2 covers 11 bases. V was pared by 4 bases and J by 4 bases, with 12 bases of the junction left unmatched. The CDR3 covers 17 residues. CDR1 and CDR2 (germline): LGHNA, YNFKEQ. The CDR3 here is CASSRAIAGGLSYEQYF. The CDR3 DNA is TGTGCCAGCAGCCGAGCAATAGCGGGGGGGCTCAGTTACGAGCAGTACTTC.

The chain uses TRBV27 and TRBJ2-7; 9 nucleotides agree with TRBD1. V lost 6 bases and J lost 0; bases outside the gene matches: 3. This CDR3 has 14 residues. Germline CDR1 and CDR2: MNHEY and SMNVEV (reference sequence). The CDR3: CASRKQGASYEQYF. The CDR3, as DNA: TGTGCCAGCAGAAAACAGGGGGCCTCCTACGAGCAGTACTTC.

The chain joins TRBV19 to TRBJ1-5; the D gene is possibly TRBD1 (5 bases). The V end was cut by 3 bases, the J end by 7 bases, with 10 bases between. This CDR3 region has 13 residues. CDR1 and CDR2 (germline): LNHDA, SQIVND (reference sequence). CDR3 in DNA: TGTGCCAGTAGTATGGGGGGAGGACAGCCCCAGCATTTT. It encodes CASSMGGGQPQHF.

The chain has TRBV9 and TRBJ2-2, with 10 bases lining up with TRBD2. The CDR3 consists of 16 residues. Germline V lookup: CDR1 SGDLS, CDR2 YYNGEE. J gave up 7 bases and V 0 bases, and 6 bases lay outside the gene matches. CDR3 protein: CASSVGELAGFGELFF. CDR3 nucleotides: TGTGCCAGCAGCGTAGGTGAACTAGCGGGGTTCGGGGAGCTGTTTTTT. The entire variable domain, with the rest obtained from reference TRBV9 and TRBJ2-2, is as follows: DSGVTQTPKHLITATGQRVTLRCSPRSGDLSVYWYQQSLDQGLQFLIQYYNGEERAKGNILERFSAQQFPDLHSELNLSSLELGDSALYFCASSVGELAGFGELFFGEGSRLTVL.

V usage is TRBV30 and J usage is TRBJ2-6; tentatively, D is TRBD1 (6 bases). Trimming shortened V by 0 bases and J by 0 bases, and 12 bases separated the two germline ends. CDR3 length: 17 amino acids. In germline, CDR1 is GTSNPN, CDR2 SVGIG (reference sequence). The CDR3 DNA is TGTGCCTGGAGTGTGGCAGGGGTTTTCTCTGGGGCCAACGTCCTGACTTTC. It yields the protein CAWSVAGVFSGANVLTF. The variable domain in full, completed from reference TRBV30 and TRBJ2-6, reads SQTIHQWPATLVQPVGSPLSLECTVEGTSNPNLYWYRQAAGRGLQLLFYSVGIGQISSEVPQNLSASRPQDRQFILSSKKLLLSDSGFYLCAWSVAGVFSGANVLTFGAGSRLTVL.

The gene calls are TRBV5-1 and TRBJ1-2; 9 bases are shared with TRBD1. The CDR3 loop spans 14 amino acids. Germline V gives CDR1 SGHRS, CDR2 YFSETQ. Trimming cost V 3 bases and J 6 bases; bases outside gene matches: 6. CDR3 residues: CASSSGTGLDGYTF. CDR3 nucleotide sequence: TGCGCCAGCAGCTCCGGGACAGGGCTTGATGGCTACACCTTC.

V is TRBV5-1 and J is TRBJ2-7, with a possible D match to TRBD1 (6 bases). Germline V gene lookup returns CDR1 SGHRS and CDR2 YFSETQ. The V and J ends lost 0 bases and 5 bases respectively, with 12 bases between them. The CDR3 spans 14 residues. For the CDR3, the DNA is TGCGCCAGCAGCTTGGCCGGACAGCCCGACGAGCAGTACTTC. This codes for CASSLAGQPDEQYF.

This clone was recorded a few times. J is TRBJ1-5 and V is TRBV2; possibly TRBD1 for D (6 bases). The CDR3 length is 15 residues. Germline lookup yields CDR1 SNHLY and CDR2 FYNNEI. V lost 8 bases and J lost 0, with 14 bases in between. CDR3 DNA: TGTGCCAGCCGCCGGGACACCCATAGCAATCAGCCCCAGCATTTT. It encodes CASRRDTHSNQPQHF.

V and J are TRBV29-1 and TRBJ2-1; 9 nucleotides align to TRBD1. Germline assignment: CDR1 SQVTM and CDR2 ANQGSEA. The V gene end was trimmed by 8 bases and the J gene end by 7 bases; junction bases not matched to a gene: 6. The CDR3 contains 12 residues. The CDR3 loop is CSSIQGANEQFF. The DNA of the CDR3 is TGCAGCAGTATACAGGGGGCGAATGAGCAGTTCTTC.

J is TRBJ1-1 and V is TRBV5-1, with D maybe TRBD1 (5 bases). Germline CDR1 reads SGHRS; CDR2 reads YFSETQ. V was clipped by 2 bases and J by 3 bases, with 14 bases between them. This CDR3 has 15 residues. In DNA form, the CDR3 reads TGCGCCAGCAGCTTTATAGTAGGACAATACACTGAAGCTTTCTTT. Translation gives CASSFIVGQYTEAFF.

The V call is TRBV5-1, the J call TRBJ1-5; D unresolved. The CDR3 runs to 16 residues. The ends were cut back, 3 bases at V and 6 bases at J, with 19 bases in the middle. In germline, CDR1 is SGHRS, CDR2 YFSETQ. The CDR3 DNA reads TGCGCCAGCAGCTACCTCGGAGAGGGAGGCGTTCAGCCCCAGCATTTT. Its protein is CASSYLGEGGVQPQHF.

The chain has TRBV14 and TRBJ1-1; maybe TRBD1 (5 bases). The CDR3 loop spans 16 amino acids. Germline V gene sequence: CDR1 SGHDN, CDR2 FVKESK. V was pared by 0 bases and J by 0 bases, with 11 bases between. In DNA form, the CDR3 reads TGTGCCAGCAGCCAAGATCTTTCAGGGATGAACACTGAAGCTTTCTTT. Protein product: CASSQDLSGMNTEAFF.

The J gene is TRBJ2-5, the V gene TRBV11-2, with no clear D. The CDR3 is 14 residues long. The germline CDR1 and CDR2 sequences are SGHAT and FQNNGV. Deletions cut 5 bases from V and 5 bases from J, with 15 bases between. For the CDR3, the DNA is TGTGCCAGCAGCCGACTCCAGCCTTGGGAGACCCAGTACTTC. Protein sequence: CASSRLQPWETQYF.

The CDR3 here is CASSLVPGDRGTDTQYF. CDR3 coding DNA: TGTGCCAGCAGCTTGGTACCGGGGGACAGGGGTACAGATACGCAGTATTTT. The chain employs TRBV5-6 and TRBJ2-3; 10 positions match TRBD1. J gave up 3 bases and V 0 bases, and 7 bases lay outside the gene matches. Germline V gene lookup returns CDR1 SGHDT and CDR2 YYEEEE. This CDR3 has 17 residues.

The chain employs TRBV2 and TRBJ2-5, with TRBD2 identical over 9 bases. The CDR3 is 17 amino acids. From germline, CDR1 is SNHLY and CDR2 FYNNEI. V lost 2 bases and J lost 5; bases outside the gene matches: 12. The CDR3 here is CASSELRLAGARETQYF. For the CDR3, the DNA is TGTGCCAGCAGTGAACTTAGGTTAGCGGGGGCTCGGGAGACCCAGTACTTC.

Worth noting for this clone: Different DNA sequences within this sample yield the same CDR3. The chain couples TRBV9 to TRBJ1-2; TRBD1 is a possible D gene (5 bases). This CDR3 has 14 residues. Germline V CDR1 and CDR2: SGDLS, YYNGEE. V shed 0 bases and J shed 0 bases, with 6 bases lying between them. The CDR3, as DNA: TGTGCCAGCAGCGTAGGACAGACTAACTATGGCTACACCTTC. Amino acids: CASSVGQTNYGYTF.

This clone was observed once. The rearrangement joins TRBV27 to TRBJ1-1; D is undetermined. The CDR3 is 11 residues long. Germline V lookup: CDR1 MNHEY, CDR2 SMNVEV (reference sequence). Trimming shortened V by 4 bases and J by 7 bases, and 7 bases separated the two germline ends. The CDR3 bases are TGTGCCAGCAGTTCAGCGGGTGAAGCTTTCTTT. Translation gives CASSSAGEAFF.